This T cell receptor beta chain is from a study of monozygotic twins with inflammatory bowel disease. Germline V gives CDR1 SGHAT, CDR2 FQNNGV. The CDR3 spans 19 residues. For each CDR3 protein, TCRdb gives one entry from its re-call of the 5' RACE reads, without DNA. The sample table includes 300,000 to 450,000 distinct CDR3 sequences. Material: blood. This rearrangement joins TRBV11-2 to TRBJ1-5; TCRdb selects TRBD1, and the lack of DNA leaves this call unchecked. The origin of this receptor is a human donor with ulcerative colitis or Crohn's disease, or a healthy co-twin of an affected twin (not recorded which). The CDR3 region is CASSLWTSEPPGINQPQHF. Filled out from reference TRBV11-2 and TRBJ1-5, the complete variable domain reads EAGVAQSPRYKIIEKRQSVAFWCNPISGHATLYWYQQILGQGPKLLIQFQNNGVVDDSQLPKDRFSAERLKGVDSTLKIQPAKLEDSAVYLCASSLWTSEPPGINQPQHFGDGTRLSIL.